Presented here are 20 T cell receptor beta chains from one specimen sequenced in a study of CD8 T cells in ankylosing spondylitis. TCRdb recomputed calls from the 5' RACE reads with MiXCR, one row per CDR3 protein. This table holds fewer than 250,000 distinct CDR3 sequences, around a quarter found once. Sequenced sample: blood, either unsorted or a sorted T cell fraction (not recorded which). The receptors originated from a male donor with ankylosing spondylitis or in good health (not recorded which).

This clonotype was seen only a few times. The V gene is TRBV5-1, the J gene TRBJ2-7; D might be TRBD1 (6 bases). Per the germline V gene, CDR1 is SGHRS and CDR2 is YFSETQ. The CDR3 is made up of 14 amino acids. The V end was cut by 0 bases, the J end by 6 bases, with 13 bases between. CDR3 sequence (DNA): TGCGCCAGCAGCTTGGGGCAGGGGCCTTCCGAGCAGTACTTC. This translates into CASSLGQGPSEQYF.

At least ten counts were recorded for this clonotype. The V gene is TRBV5-5, the J gene TRBJ2-3; no definite D call. CDR1 and CDR2 from the germline V gene are SGHKS and YYEKEE (reference sequence). V was shortened by 0 bases and J by 1 base, with 6 bases between the two germline ends. CDR3 size: 14 residues. Here the CDR3 DNA reads TGTGCCAGCAGCTTGGAGGACCGCACAGATACGCAGTATTTT. Translating gives CASSLEDRTDTQYF. Full variable domain (remainder filled in from reference TRBV5-5 and TRBJ2-3): DAGVTQSPTHLIKTRGQQVTLRCSPISGHKSVSWYQQVLGQGPQFIFQYYEKEERGRGNFPDRFSARQFPNYSSELNVNALLLGDSALYLCASSLEDRTDTQYFGPGTRLTVL.

Many counts were recorded for this clonotype. The chain joins TRBV5-1 to TRBJ2-5; D gene uncertain. Trimming stripped 1 base from V and 5 bases from J, with 15 bases between. The CDR3 has 15 residues. The germline CDR1 and CDR2 sequences are SGHRS and YFSETQ. CDR3: CASSLYAGPRETQYF. In DNA, the CDR3 is TGCGCCAGCAGCTTGTATGCAGGCCCCCGGGAGACCCAGTACTTC.

This clonotype was picked up a small number of times. The chain uses TRBV12-3 or TRBV12-4 and TRBJ2-7, with TRBD2 matching 7 bases. The CDR3 is 16 amino acids. V was clipped by 6 bases and J by 1 base; unmatched bases: 12. In DNA, the CDR3 is TGTGCCAGCAGCTCCTGGGGCGGGAGCGGGTCCTACGAGCAGTACTTC. Translating it yields CASSSWGGSGSYEQYF.

This clonotype was counted only a few times. The chain carries TRBV11-2 and TRBJ2-7; 10 nucleotides align to TRBD2. This CDR3 region has 19 residues. Trimming cost V 2 bases and J 0 bases; bases outside gene matches: 13. Germline V gene sequence: CDR1 SGHAT, CDR2 FQNNGV. The CDR3 loop is CASSLLAGEPRSLSYEQYF. The CDR3 DNA reads TGTGCCAGCAGCTTACTAGCGGGAGAGCCTAGGTCCCTCTCCTACGAGCAGTACTTC.

This clonotype came up many times. The rearrangement uses TRBV20-1 and TRBJ2-2; D might be TRBD1 or TRBD2, each matching 6 bases. In germline, CDR1 is DFQATT, CDR2 SNEGSKA (reference sequence). V lost 3 bases and J lost 4, with 12 bases in between. CDR3 length: 14 residues. CDR3 nucleotides: TGCAGTGCTAGTGTGGGGGGCAGCACCGGGGAGCTGTTTTTT. Translation: CSASVGGSTGELFF.

This clonotype has ten or more counts. The chain is built from TRBV20-1 and TRBJ1-5; D is perhaps TRBD1 (6 bases). The CDR3 loop spans 15 amino acids. V shed 3 bases and J shed 1 base, with 13 bases lying between them. Germline CDR1 reads DFQATT; CDR2 reads SNEGSKA (reference sequence). DNA of the CDR3: TGCAGTGCTAGTTTTGGGGGGCTCAGCAATCAGCCCCAGCATTTT. Translating gives CSASFGGLSNQPQHF.

This clonotype occurred many times. The genes are TRBV6-4 and TRBJ2-1; no firm D call. The CDR3 spans 15 residues. Germline V gene sequence: CDR1 MRHNA, CDR2 SNTAGT. The V end was cut by 5 bases, the J end by 7 bases, with 18 bases between. CDR3 bases: TGTGCCAGCAGTAATTACGGTTCGGCTGGGAATGAGCAGTTCTTC. It yields the protein CASSNYGSAGNEQFF.

This clonotype was seen at least ten times. V and J are TRBV4-2 and TRBJ1-1, with D maybe TRBD1 (5 bases). The CDR3 runs 15 residues. The V gene's germline CDR1 is LGHNA and CDR2 YNFKEQ. V was shortened by 0 bases and J by 1 base, with 9 bases between the two germline ends. Written as DNA, the CDR3 is TGTGCCAGCAGCCAAGATGGGGCAGGGAACACTGAAGCTTTCTTT. As protein: CASSQDGAGNTEAFF.

This clonotype was counted many times. The V and J genes are TRBV20-1 and TRBJ2-1, with TRBD2 matching over 9 bases. J gave up 6 bases and V 3 bases, and 15 bases lay outside the gene matches. Germline V CDR1 and CDR2: DFQATT, SNEGSKA (reference sequence). CDR3 length: 17 amino acids. The CDR3, as DNA: TGCAGTGCTAGTGGGTTAGCGGGAGACGTACACCGCAATGAGCAGTTCTTC. This sequence encodes CSASGLAGDVHRNEQFF.

This clonotype was counted ten times or more. This chain links TRBV27 with TRBJ2-5; no firm D call. V lost 5 bases, J lost 4 bases, and 14 bases lay in between. The CDR3 runs 14 residues. Germline loops: CDR1 MNHEY, CDR2 SMNVEV (reference sequence). The CDR3 DNA follows: TGTGCCAGCAGTGCCTATATACGTAGAGAGACCCAGTACTTC. Its translation is CASSAYIRRETQYF.

This clonotype was recorded many times. The chain is built from TRBV28 and TRBJ2-1, with TRBD2 matching over 7 bases. The germline V gene encodes CDR1 MDHEN and CDR2 SYDVKM. V was clipped by 3 bases and J by 8 bases; unmatched bases: 13. This CDR3 comprises 16 residues. CDR3 region: CASSFPRREGKDEQFF. Here the CDR3 DNA reads TGTGCCAGCAGTTTCCCCAGGAGGGAGGGCAAGGATGAGCAGTTCTTC.

This clonotype was counted between two and nine times. The chain joins TRBV20-1 to TRBJ2-3; D gene unclear. V dropped 1 base and J dropped 3 bases, with 11 bases sitting between them. Germline CDR1 DFQATT, CDR2 SNEGSKA (reference sequence). The CDR3 covers 14 residues. CDR3 sequence (DNA): TGCAGTGCTAGAGTGGCAGGCCAGACAGATACGCAGTATTTT. It encodes CSARVAGQTDTQYF.

This sequence joins TRBV7-2 and TRBJ2-2; TRBD2 aligns across 8 bases. The CDR3 sequence is 13 residues long. Per the germline V gene, CDR1 is SGHTA and CDR2 is FQGNSA. The ends lost 1 base at V and 13 bases at J; junction bases unmatched: 5. The CDR3, as DNA: TGTGCCAGCAGCTTAGTCCGGGAGGGCCTGCTGTTTTTT. Translated: CASSLVREGLLFF. Based on the CDR3 plus reference TRBV7-2 and TRBJ2-2, the full variable domain is GAGVSQSPSNKVTEKGKDVELRCDPISGHTALYWYRQSLGQGLEFLIYFQGNSAPDKSGLPSDRFSAERTGGSVSTLTIQRTQQEDSAVYLCASSLVREGLLFFGEGSRLTVL.

The J gene is TRBJ1-6, the V gene TRBV27, with D tentatively TRBD1 (6 bases). V was shortened by 6 bases and J by 6 bases, with 18 bases between the two germline ends. From germline, CDR1 is MNHEY and CDR2 SMNVEV (reference sequence). The CDR3 spans 16 residues. CDR3 region: CASRPFGGAGNSPLHF. Here the CDR3 DNA reads TGTGCCAGCAGACCTTTCGGGGGGGCGGGTAATTCACCCCTCCACTTT.

The CDR3 here is CASSPRIGSEQFF. The CDR3 DNA reads as TGCGCCAGCAGCCCTAGGATTGGGAGCGAGCAGTTCTTC. The chain couples TRBV4-3 to TRBJ2-1, with a possible D match to TRBD2 (5 bases). The CDR3 totals 13 residues. Per the germline V gene, CDR1 is LGHNA and CDR2 is YSLEER. Trimming took 4 bases from V and 10 from J, leaving 14 bases between them.

The chain recombines TRBV2 with TRBJ2-3; TRBD2 might be the D (6 bases). V was cut by 3 bases and J by 5 bases, with 18 bases left in between. The CDR3 length is 16 residues. The germline gives CDR1 SNHLY, CDR2 FYNNEI. The CDR3 region has the DNA TGTGCCAGCAGTGATCCGGGACTCCTCCAGGAAGATACGCAGTATTTT. Amino acid sequence: CASSDPGLLQEDTQYF.

This clonotype was counted many times. CDR3 bases: TGCAGCGTTGAAGCAACTGCAGGGACAGGGAAACTGTTTTTT. Translating gives CSVEATAGTGKLFF. This chain connects TRBV29-1 to TRBJ1-4; 9 nucleotides line up with TRBD1. Trimming at V came to 1 base and at J to 11 bases, leaving 8 bases not matched to a gene. The CDR3 is 14 residues long. Per the germline V gene, CDR1 is SQVTM and CDR2 is ANQGSEA.

The V call is TRBV5-1, the J call TRBJ2-1; D is perhaps TRBD1 or TRBD2 (6 bases each). The length of the CDR3 is 14 residues. Trimming left V 6 bases short and J 6 bases short, with 16 bases between. Germline values: CDR1 SGHRS, CDR2 YFSETQ. The CDR3 DNA reads as TGCGCCAGCACCTTAGGAGGGGGTGGCAATGAGCAGTTCTTC. Amino acids: CASTLGGGGNEQFF.

This clonotype came up many times. The chain uses TRBV5-5 and TRBJ2-7; D might be TRBD1 (5 bases). The CDR3 consists of 15 residues. Germline lookup yields CDR1 SGHKS and CDR2 YYEKEE (reference sequence). V was shortened by 0 bases and J by 1 base, with 11 bases between the two germline ends. The CDR3 here is CASSLGPGPSYEQYF. Here the CDR3 DNA reads TGTGCCAGCAGCTTGGGGCCAGGGCCTTCCTACGAGCAGTACTTC.